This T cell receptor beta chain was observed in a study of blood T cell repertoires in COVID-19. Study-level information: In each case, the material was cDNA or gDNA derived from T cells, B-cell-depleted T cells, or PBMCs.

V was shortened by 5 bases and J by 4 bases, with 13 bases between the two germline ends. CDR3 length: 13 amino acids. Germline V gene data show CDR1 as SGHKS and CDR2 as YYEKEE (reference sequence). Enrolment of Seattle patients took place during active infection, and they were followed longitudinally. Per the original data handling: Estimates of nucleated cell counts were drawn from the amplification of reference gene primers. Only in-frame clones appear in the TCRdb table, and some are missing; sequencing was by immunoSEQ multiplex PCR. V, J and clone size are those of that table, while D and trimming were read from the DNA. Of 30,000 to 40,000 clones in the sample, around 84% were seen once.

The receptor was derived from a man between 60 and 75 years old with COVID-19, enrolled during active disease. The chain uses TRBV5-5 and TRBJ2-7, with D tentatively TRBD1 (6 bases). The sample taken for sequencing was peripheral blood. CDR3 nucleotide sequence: TGTGCCAGCAGGGAACAGGGAACGTACGAGCAGTACTTC. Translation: CASREQGTYEQYF.